The T cell receptor (beta chain) described here comes from a study of T cells after yellow fever vaccination. TCRdb processed the 5' RACE reads anew with MiXCR; each CDR3 protein has one entry. The sample lists about 75,000 distinct CDR3 sequences; around 7.9% were seen once. Study conclusions and caveats: Abundant clonotypes from the bulk population could get into FACS-sorted repertoires as contaminants.

This clonotype appeared many times. Its target is not known. The V gene's germline CDR1 is SNHLY and CDR2 FYNNEI. The V segment lost 5 bases and the J segment 6 bases; nucleotides outside the gene matches: 9. This CDR3 has 15 amino acids. The V gene is TRBV2, the J gene TRBJ1-1; 10 bases match TRBD1. The receptor was isolated from a young man who received the YFV17D yellow fever vaccine. Sequencing was performed on CD8+ T cells sorted from PBMCs, taken more than 8 days after the first yellow fever vaccination. CDR3 region: CASSLSSTGGPEAFF. DNA for the CDR3: TGTGCCAGCAGTTTATCATCGACAGGGGGCCCTGAAGCTTTCTTT.